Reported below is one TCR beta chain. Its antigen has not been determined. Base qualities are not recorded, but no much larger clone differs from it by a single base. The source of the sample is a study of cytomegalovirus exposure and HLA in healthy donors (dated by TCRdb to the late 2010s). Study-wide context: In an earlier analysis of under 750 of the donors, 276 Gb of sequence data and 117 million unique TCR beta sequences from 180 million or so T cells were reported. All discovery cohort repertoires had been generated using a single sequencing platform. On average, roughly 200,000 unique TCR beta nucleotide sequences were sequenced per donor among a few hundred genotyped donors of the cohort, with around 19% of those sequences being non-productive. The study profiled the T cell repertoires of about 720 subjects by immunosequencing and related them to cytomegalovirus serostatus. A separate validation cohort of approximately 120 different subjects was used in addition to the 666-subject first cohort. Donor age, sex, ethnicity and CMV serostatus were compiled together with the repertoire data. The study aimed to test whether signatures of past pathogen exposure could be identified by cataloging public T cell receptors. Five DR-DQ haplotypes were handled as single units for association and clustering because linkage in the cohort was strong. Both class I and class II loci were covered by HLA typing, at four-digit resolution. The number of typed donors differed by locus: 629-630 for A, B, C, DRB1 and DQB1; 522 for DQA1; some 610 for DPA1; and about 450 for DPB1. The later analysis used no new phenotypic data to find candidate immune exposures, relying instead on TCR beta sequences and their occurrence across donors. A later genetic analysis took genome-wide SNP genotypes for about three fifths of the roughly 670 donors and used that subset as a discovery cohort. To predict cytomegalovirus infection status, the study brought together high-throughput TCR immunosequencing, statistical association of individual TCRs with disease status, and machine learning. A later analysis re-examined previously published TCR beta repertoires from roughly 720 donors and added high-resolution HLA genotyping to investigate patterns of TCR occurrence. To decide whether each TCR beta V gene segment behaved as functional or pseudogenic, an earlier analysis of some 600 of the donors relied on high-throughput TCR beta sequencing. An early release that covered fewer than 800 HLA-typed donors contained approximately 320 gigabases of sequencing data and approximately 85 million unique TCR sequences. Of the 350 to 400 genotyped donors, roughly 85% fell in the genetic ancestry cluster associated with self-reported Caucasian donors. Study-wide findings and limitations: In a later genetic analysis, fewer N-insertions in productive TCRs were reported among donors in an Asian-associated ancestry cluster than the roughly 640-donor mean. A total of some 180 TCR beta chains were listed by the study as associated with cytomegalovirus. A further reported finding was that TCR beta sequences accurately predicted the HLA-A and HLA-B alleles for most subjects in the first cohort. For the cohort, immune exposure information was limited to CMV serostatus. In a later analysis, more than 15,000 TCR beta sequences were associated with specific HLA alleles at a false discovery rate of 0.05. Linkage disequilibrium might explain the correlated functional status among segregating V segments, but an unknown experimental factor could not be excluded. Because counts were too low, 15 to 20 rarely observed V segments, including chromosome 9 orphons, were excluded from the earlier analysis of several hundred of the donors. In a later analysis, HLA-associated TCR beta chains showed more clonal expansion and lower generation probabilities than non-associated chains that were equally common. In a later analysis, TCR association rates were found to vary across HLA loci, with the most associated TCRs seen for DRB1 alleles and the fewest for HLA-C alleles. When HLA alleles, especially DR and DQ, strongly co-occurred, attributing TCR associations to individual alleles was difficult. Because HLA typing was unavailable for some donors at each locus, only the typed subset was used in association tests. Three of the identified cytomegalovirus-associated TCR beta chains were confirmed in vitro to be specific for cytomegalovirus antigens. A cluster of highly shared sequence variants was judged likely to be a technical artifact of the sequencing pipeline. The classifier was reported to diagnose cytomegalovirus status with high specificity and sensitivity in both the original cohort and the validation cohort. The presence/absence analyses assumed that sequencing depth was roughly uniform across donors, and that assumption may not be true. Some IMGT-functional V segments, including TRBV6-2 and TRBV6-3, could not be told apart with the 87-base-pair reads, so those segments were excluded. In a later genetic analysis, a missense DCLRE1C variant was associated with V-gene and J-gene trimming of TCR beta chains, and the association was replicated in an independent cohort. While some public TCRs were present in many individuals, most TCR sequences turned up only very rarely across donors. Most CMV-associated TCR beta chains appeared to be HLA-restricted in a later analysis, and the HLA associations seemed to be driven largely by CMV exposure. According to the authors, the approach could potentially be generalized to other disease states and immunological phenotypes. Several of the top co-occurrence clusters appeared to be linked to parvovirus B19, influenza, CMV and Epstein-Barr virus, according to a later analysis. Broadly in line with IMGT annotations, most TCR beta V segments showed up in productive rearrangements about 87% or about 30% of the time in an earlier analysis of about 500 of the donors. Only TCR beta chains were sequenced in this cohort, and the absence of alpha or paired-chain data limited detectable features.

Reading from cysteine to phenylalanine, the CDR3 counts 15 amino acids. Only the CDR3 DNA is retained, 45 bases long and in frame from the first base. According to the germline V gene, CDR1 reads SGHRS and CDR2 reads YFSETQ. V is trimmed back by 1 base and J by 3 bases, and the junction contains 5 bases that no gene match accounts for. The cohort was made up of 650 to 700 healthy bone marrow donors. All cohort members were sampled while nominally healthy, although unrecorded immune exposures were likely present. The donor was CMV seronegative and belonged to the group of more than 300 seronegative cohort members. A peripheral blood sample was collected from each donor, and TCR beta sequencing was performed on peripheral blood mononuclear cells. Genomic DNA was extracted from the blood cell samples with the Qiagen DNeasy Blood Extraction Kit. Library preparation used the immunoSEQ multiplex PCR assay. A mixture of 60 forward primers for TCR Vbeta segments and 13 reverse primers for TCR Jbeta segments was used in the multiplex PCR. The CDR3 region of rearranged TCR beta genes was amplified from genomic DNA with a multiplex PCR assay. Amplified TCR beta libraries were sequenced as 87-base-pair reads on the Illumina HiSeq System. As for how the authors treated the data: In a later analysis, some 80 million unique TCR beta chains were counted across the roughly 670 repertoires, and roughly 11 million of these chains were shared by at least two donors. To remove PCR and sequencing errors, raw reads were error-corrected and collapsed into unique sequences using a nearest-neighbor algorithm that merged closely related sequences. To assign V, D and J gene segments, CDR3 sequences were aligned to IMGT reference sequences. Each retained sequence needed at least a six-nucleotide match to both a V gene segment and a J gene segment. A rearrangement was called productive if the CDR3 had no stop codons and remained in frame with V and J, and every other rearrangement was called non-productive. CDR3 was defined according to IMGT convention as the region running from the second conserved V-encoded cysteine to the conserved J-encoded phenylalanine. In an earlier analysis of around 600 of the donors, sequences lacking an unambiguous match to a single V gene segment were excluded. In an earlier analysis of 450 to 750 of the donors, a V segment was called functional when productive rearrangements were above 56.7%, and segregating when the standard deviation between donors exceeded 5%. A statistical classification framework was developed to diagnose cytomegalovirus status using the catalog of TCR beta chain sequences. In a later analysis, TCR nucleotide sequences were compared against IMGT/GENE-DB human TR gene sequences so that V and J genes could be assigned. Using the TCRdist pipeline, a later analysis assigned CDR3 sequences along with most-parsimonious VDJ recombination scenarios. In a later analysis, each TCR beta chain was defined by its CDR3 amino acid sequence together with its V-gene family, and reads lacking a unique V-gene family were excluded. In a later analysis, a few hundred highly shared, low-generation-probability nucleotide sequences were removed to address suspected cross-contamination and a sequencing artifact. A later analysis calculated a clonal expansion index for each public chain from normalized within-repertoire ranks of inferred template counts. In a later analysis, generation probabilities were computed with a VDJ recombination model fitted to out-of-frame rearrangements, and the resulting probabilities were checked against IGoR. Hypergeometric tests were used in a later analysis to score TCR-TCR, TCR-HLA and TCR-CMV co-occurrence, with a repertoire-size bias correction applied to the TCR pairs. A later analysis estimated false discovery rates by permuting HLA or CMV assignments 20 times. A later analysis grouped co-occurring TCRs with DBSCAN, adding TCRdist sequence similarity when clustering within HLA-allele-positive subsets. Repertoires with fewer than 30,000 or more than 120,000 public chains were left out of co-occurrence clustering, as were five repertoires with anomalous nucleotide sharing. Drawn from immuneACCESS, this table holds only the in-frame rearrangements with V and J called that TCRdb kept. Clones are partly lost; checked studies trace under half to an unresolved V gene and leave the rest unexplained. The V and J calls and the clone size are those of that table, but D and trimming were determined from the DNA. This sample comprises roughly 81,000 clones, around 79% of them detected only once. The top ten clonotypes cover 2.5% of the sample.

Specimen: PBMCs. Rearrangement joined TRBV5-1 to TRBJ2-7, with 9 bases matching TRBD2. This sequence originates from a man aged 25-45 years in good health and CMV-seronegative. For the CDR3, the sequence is CASSLTGLAVYEQYF. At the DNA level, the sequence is TGCGCCAGCAGCTTGACGGGACTAGCAGTCTACGAGCAGTACTTC.